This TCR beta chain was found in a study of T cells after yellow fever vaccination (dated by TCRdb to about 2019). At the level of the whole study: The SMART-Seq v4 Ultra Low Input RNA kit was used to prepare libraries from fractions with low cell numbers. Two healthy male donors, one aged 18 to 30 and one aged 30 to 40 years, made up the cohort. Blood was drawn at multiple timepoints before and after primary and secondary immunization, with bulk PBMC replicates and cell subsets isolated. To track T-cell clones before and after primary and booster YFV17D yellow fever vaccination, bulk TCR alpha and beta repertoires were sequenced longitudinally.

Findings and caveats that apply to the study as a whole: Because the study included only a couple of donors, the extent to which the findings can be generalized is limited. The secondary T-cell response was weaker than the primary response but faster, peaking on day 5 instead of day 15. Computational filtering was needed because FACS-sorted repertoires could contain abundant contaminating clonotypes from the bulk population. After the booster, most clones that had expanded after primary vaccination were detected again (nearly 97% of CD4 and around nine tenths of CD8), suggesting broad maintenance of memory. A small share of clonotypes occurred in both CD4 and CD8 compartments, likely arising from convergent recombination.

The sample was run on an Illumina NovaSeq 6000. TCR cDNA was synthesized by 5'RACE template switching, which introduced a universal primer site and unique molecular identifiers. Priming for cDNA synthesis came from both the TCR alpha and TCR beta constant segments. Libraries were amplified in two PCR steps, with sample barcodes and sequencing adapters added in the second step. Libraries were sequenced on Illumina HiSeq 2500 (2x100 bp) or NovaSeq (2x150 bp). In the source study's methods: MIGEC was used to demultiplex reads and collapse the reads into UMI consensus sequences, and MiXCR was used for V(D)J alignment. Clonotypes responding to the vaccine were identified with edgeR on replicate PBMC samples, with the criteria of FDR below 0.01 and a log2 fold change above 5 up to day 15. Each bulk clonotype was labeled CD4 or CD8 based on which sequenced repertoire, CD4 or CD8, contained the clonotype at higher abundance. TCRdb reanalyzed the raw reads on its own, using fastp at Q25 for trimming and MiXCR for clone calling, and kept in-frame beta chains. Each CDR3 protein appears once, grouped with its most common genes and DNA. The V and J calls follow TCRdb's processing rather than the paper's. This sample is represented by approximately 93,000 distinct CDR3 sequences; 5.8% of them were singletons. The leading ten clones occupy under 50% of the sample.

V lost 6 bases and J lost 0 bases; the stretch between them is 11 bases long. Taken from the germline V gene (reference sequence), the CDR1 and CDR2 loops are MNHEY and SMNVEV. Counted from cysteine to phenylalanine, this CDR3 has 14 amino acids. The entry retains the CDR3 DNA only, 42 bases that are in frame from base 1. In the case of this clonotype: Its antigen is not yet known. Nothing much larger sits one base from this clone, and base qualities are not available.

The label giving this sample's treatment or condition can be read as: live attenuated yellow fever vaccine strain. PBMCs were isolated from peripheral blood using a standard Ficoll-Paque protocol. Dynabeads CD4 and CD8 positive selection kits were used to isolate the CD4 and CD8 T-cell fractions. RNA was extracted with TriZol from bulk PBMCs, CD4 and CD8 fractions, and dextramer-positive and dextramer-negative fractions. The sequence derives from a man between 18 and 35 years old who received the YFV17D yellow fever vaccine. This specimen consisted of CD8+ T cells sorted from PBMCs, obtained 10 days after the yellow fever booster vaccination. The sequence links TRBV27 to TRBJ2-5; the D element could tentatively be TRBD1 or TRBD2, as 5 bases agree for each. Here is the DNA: TGTGCCAGCAGCGACCCGGGACACCAAGAGACCCAGTACTTC. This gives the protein CASSDPGHQETQYF.